This T cell receptor (beta chain) appears in the sequencing data of a study of siplizumab effects on memory and regulatory T cells. Sequenced by immunoSEQ multiplex PCR; TCRdb stores in-frame clones only, minus some. The sample contains some 97,000 clones, about 90% of which appear only once. This clonotype was sampled from a human donor in good health. The sample consisted of CD4+ T cells sorted from blood.

In DNA form, the CDR3 reads TGTGCCAGCTCACCCAGACTAGCGGGGGATGGGGCAGATACGCAGTATTTT. It translates to CASSPRLAGDGADTQYF. This rearrangement joins TRBV18 to TRBJ2-3; 12 nucleotides line up with TRBD2. J lost 4 bases, V lost 3 bases, and 8 bases had no gene match. Germline CDR1 reads KGHSH; CDR2 reads LQKENI. The CDR3 consists of 17 residues.